These 14 T cell receptor beta chains originate from one sample sequenced in a study of a mutant IDH1 vaccine in newly diagnosed glioma. TCRdb's copy holds only in-frame clones and misses some; the assay was immunoSEQ multiplex PCR. The data contain around 33,000 clones, about 85% of them seen just once; the ten biggest clones take up 4% to 5.5%. Time point given: baseline, week 1 (first vaccination visit). This sample's treatment: pre-vaccination baseline after standard-of-care therapy. The input for sequencing was PBMCs, taken from a glioma patient treated with radiotherapy, temozolomide or both. The receptors shown here come from a woman aged 40 to 50 with glioma.

This clone was counted a single time. This chain links TRBV19 with TRBJ1-4; TRBD1 agrees at 7 bases. The germline V gene has CDR1 LNHDA and CDR2 SQIVND (reference sequence). V trimming: 8 bases; J trimming: 6 bases; junction bases outside the gene matches: 9. This CDR3 is built from 14 residues. The CDR3 DNA reads as TGTGCCAGTGTATCTGGTACAGGGGATGAAAAACTGTTTTTT. Amino acids: CASVSGTGDEKLFF. Filled out from reference TRBV19 and TRBJ1-4, the complete variable domain reads DGGITQSPKYLFRKEGQNVTLSCEQNLNHDAMYWYRQDPGQGLRLIYYSQIVNDFQKGDIAEGYSVSREKKESFPLTVTSAQKNPTAFYLCASVSGTGDEKLFFGSGTQLSVL.

J is TRBJ2-3 and V is TRBV6-5; TRBD1 agrees at 7 bases. The CDR3 has 14 residues. J was trimmed by 2 bases and V by 6 bases; bases with no gene match: 5. CDR1 is MNHEY and CDR2 is SVGAGI in the germline V gene. The CDR3 region has the DNA TGTGCCAGCAGCTCGGACAGGAACACAGATACGCAGTATTTT. Protein product: CASSSDRNTDTQYF.

In this sample, this clone turned up once. The chain links TRBV7-2 to TRBJ2-4; D possibly matches TRBD1 or TRBD2 (5 bases each). CDR3 length: 14 amino acids. From germline, CDR1 is SGHTA and CDR2 FQGNSA. With 4 bases removed from V and 4 bases from J, the gap between germline ends came to 11 bases. CDR3 in DNA: TGTGCCAGCAGCTCCCCCGGGGCGAAAAACATTCAGTACTTC. Translated: CASSSPGAKNIQYF.

The chain carries TRBV27 and TRBJ2-1; tentatively, D is TRBD2 (6 bases). The CDR3 is made up of 14 amino acids. The germline V and J ends were trimmed by 5 bases and 5 bases, with 13 bases remaining between them. Germline V gene lookup returns CDR1 MNHEY and CDR2 SMNVEV (reference sequence). Here the CDR3 reads CASSTIGSNNEQFF. The CDR3 region has the DNA TGTGCCAGCAGTACTATCGGGAGTAACAATGAGCAGTTCTTC.

The chain recombines TRBV5-1 with TRBJ1-1; no reliable D call. Germline V gene lookup returns CDR1 SGHRS and CDR2 YFSETQ. V shed 0 bases and J shed 6 bases, with 15 bases lying between them. The CDR3 is 15 amino acids. The CDR3 region has the DNA TGCGCCAGCAGCTTGGATGGGAGTAGGTTCGCTGAAGCTTTCTTT. Its protein product is CASSLDGSRFAEAFF. Complete variable domain (other parts from reference TRBV5-1 and TRBJ1-1): KAGVTQTPRYLIKTRGQQVTLSCSPISGHRSVSWYQQTPGQGLQFLFEYFSETQRNKGNFPGRFSGRQFSNSRSEMNVSTLELGDSALYLCASSLDGSRFAEAFFGQGTRLTVV.

The V and J genes are TRBV5-5 and TRBJ1-5; D gene unclear. CDR1 and CDR2 from the germline V gene are SGHKS and YYEKEE (reference sequence). Trimming removed 4 bases from V and 2 bases from J, with 10 bases in between. This CDR3 is built from 14 residues. CDR3 sequence: CASSPEGGNQPQHF. Written as DNA, the CDR3 is TGTGCCAGCAGCCCGGAGGGCGGCAATCAGCCCCAGCATTTT.

The rearrangement links TRBV19 to TRBJ2-3; D is uncertain. This CDR3 region has 14 residues. V was trimmed by 3 bases and J by 2 bases, leaving 9 bases between them. Germline V lookup: CDR1 LNHDA, CDR2 SQIVND (reference sequence). The CDR3 DNA sequence: TGTGCCAGTAGTATGACTCTTGCCACAGATACGCAGTATTTT. Translating gives CASSMTLATDTQYF.

V and J are TRBV9 and TRBJ1-4; D is unclear. Germline values: CDR1 SGDLS, CDR2 YYNGEE. The length of the CDR3 is 15 residues. Trimming stripped 4 bases from V and 4 bases from J, with 14 bases between. The chain's CDR3 is CASSPIGGYNEKLFF. DNA of the CDR3: TGTGCCAGCAGCCCAATTGGCGGTTATAATGAAAAACTGTTTTTT.

The chain links TRBV7-2 to TRBJ2-3, with 10 bases fitting TRBD2. This CDR3 comprises 14 residues. V shed 3 bases and J 5 bases; nucleotides not matched to a gene: 2. Germline CDR1 is SGHTA and CDR2 is FQGNSA. Here the CDR3 DNA reads TGTGCCAGCAGCTTCAGCGGGAGGGTAGATACGCAGTATTTT. This translates into CASSFSGRVDTQYF.

In DNA, the CDR3 is TGTGCCACCAGCAGAGATATAACAGTGACTAACTATGGCTACACCTTC. Its protein is CATSRDITVTNYGYTF. This sequence joins TRBV15 and TRBJ1-2, with D unclear. The length of the CDR3 is 16 residues. Looked up from germline, CDR1 is LNHNV and CDR2 is YYDKDF (reference sequence). With 0 bases removed from V and 0 bases from J, the gap between germline ends came to 11 bases.

This chain joins TRBV10-1 and TRBJ2-1; 12 nucleotides match TRBD2. The CDR3 contains 14 residues. In germline, CDR1 is WNHNN, CDR2 SYGVQD (reference sequence). V trimming: 2 bases; J trimming: 7 bases; junction bases outside the gene matches: 0. The CDR3 spells CASSETSGRNEQFF. The CDR3 DNA follows: TGCGCCAGCAGTGAGACTAGCGGGAGGAATGAGCAGTTCTTC.

This chain joins TRBV5-1 and TRBJ2-2; 7 bases line up with TRBD1. J lost 3 bases, V lost 6 bases, and 5 bases had no gene match. The CDR3 sequence is 14 residues long. Germline V gives CDR1 SGHRS, CDR2 YFSETQ. This CDR3 is CASTKTGDTGELFF. DNA for the CDR3: TGCGCCAGCACCAAAACAGGGGACACCGGGGAGCTGTTTTTT.

This clone appeared a few times. The chain recombines TRBV5-1 with TRBJ1-1; no firm D call. This CDR3 contains 14 residues. V was shortened by 0 bases and J by 0 bases, with 6 bases between the two germline ends. Germline lookup yields CDR1 SGHRS and CDR2 YFSETQ. The DNA of the CDR3 is TGCGCCAGCAGCTTGGCAGGAATGAACACTGAAGCTTTCTTT. It encodes CASSLAGMNTEAFF.

The J gene is TRBJ2-7, the V gene TRBV9, with TRBD2 matching 8 bases. Germline CDR1 SGDLS, CDR2 YYNGEE. This CDR3 comprises 15 residues. V gave up 4 bases and J gave up 2 bases; unmatched junction bases: 8. The CDR3 sequence: CASSPTSGSAYEQYF. CDR3 DNA sequence: TGTGCCAGCAGCCCCACTAGCGGTTCTGCCTACGAGCAGTACTTC.